The TCR beta chain described here comes from a study of blood T cell repertoires in COVID-19. CDR1 is MDHEN and CDR2 is SYDVKM in the germline V gene. Trimming cost V 6 bases and J 5 bases, with 13 bases left between them. The CDR3 spans 13 residues. Using immunoSEQ multiplex PCR, the repertoire was profiled, and TCRdb retains in-frame clones only, with some absent. The table includes about 230,000 clones, 75% to 85% detected once. This TCR came from a woman aged 45-59 years with acute or convalescent COVID-19. The chain has TRBV28 and TRBJ2-5, with D tentatively TRBD1 (5 bases). The specimen was peripheral blood. CDR3 coding DNA: TGTGCCAGCAGGGGCAGGGTCATGGAGACCCAGTACTTC. Protein sequence: CASRGRVMETQYF.